The 17 T cell receptor beta chains in this list originate from one sample, sequenced in a study of T cells in Graves' hyperthyroidism and ophthalmopathy. Using RNA transcripts as the source, TCR beta CDR3 regions were amplified. The HTBI primer set served for first-round RT-PCR of the TCR CDR3. Each CDR3 protein gets one entry after TCRdb re-called the multiplex PCR reads with MiXCR. The data show 500,000 to 650,000 distinct CDR3 sequences, 40% to 50% seen once. The specimen was peripheral blood or thyroid tissue (not recorded which). These receptors all come from an adult woman with Graves' disease, either hyperthyroidism or ophthalmopathy (not recorded which).

This clonotype is classed as medium-sized. The V gene is TRBV29-1, the J gene TRBJ2-5; perhaps TRBD1 as D (6 bases). Trimming stripped 6 bases from V and 4 bases from J, with 18 bases between. The CDR3 is made up of 14 amino acids. Looked up from germline, CDR1 is SQVTM and CDR2 is ANQGSEA. The CDR3 loop reads CSVRQGSGSETQYF. CDR3 sequence (DNA): TGCAGCGTAAGGCAGGGGAGCGGCTCAGAGACCCAGTACTTC.

V gene TRBV7-2 combines with J gene TRBJ1-2, with 11 positions matching TRBD1. The germline V gene encodes CDR1 SGHTA and CDR2 FQGNSA. The V gene end was trimmed by 5 bases and the J gene end by 5 bases; junction bases not matched to a gene: 7. This CDR3 comprises 15 residues. As DNA, the CDR3 is TGTGCCAGCAGCCGGACAGGGGGCGCTGGTTATGGCTACACCTTC. Encoded protein: CASSRTGGAGYGYTF.

The V call is TRBV2, the J call TRBJ1-5; 9 positions agree with TRBD1. The CDR3 is 16 amino acids. Germline CDR1 reads SNHLY; CDR2 reads FYNNEI. Trimming took 2 bases from V and 11 from J; bases not matched to a gene: 13. CDR3 DNA: TGTGCCAGCAGTGAAACGGGGACAGGGTTACGTGAGACCCAGCATTTT. It is translated as CASSETGTGLRETQHF.

The chain's CDR3 is CASSYSLETQYF. CDR3 sequence (DNA): TGTGCCAGCAGTTACTCGTTGGAGACCCAGTACTTC. The gene calls are TRBV6-5 and TRBJ2-5; no clear D gene. The ends were cut back, 0 bases at V and 5 bases at J, with 4 bases in the middle. CDR1 is MNHEY and CDR2 is SVGAGI in the germline V gene. The CDR3 extends over 12 amino acids.

This chain joins TRBV4-2 and TRBJ2-2; 9 nucleotides match TRBD1. V was clipped by 2 bases and J by 8 bases; unmatched bases: 6. CDR1 and CDR2 from the germline V gene are LGHNA and YNFKEQ. The CDR3 covers 15 residues. CDR3 loop: CASSQPGQGWGELFF. As DNA, the CDR3 is TGTGCCAGCAGCCAACCGGGACAGGGCTGGGGGGAGCTGTTTTTT.

V and J are TRBV9 and TRBJ1-1; 7 nucleotides match TRBD1. Germline CDR1 and CDR2: SGDLS and YYNGEE. The length of the CDR3 is 12 residues. J gave up 5 bases and V 10 bases, and 8 bases lay outside the gene matches. CDR3 region: CAQQGGWTEAFF. The CDR3 nucleotides read TGTGCCCAGCAGGGGGGATGGACTGAAGCTTTCTTT. Supplemented by reference TRBV9 and TRBJ1-1, the full variable domain reads DSGVTQTPKHLITATGQRVTLRCSPRSGDLSVYWYQQSLDQGLQFLIQYYNGEERAKGNILERFSAQQFPDLHSELNLSSLELGDSALYFCAQQGGWTEAFFGQGTRLTVV.

The chain recombines TRBV29-1 with TRBJ1-5; possibly TRBD1 for D (6 bases). Trimming pared 6 bases from V and 2 bases from J, leaving 8 bases between. Germline loops: CDR1 SQVTM, CDR2 ANQGSEA. The CDR3 extends over 12 amino acids. For the CDR3, the DNA is TGCAGCGTACAGGGACGCAATCAGCCCCAGCATTTT. Translation gives CSVQGRNQPQHF.

This clonotype came up many times. J is TRBJ2-5 and V is TRBV7-9; D possibly uses TRBD1 or TRBD2 (5 bases each). The CDR3 extends over 19 amino acids. V lost 5 bases and J 0 bases, leaving 25 bases between the germline ends. The germline CDR1 and CDR2 sequences are SEHNR and FQNEAQ (reference sequence). The CDR3 DNA sequence: TGTGCCAGCAGCCTCTTCGGATGGGACCCACCTCAGTACCAAGAGACCCAGTACTTC. Amino acid sequence: CASSLFGWDPPQYQETQYF.

The V gene is TRBV14, the J gene TRBJ2-2, with TRBD1 identical over 8 bases. The CDR3 loop spans 17 amino acids. CDR1 and CDR2 (germline): SGHDN, FVKESK. Trimming removed 1 base from V and 3 bases from J; junction bases left unmatched: 7. The CDR3 sequence is CASSQVQGVGYTGELFF. CDR3 DNA: TGTGCCAGCAGCCAAGTACAGGGGGTTGGCTACACCGGGGAGCTGTTTTTT.

This clonotype was found a few times. The chain combines TRBV7-9 with TRBJ1-6; D is uncertain. Looked up from germline, CDR1 is SEHNR and CDR2 is FQNEAQ (reference sequence). V was cut by 4 bases and J by 6 bases, with 10 bases left in between. This CDR3 is 14 amino acids long. This CDR3 is CASSWSTPNSPLHF. In nucleotides, the CDR3 is TGTGCCAGCAGCTGGTCCACTCCTAATTCACCCCTCCACTTT.

The chain employs TRBV2 and TRBJ2-2, with 7 bases aligning to TRBD1. The length of the CDR3 is 14 residues. The ends lost 7 bases at V and 2 bases at J; junction bases unmatched: 4. The germline gives CDR1 SNHLY, CDR2 FYNNEI. CDR3 amino acids: CASTWDSNTGELFF. CDR3 nucleotides: TGTGCCAGCACTTGGGACAGCAACACCGGGGAGCTGTTTTTT.

The chain couples TRBV20-1 to TRBJ2-5; the D is unclear. This CDR3 contains 11 residues. CDR1 and CDR2 from the germline V gene are DFQATT and SNEGSKA (reference sequence). V was cut by 1 base and J by 4 bases, with 4 bases left in between. CDR3 nucleotide sequence: TGCAGTGCTAGAGGCCCAGAGACCCAGTACTTC. Protein product: CSARGPETQYF.

DNA for the CDR3: TGCGCCAGCAGCTTGGTCGGGGGGGCCGGGGCCAACGTCCTGACTTTC. It encodes CASSLVGGAGANVLTF. The rearrangement links TRBV5-1 to TRBJ2-6; the match to TRBD2 covers 8 bases. The CDR3 length is 16 residues. CDR1 SGHRS and CDR2 YFSETQ come from the germline V gene. V shed 0 bases and J 4 bases; nucleotides not matched to a gene: 3.

This clonotype appeared once. The V call is TRBV5-5, the J call TRBJ1-6; D not resolved. V lost 4 bases to trimming and J lost 3 bases, with 11 bases between them. The CDR3 spans 15 residues. Germline values: CDR1 SGHKS, CDR2 YYEKEE (reference sequence). CDR3 nucleotides: TGTGCCAGCAGCCTGGGTCGGCTCTATAATTCACCCCTCCACTTT. Amino acids: CASSLGRLYNSPLHF. The entire variable domain, with the rest obtained from reference TRBV5-5 and TRBJ1-6, is as follows: DAGVTQSPTHLIKTRGQQVTLRCSPISGHKSVSWYQQVLGQGPQFIFQYYEKEERGRGNFPDRFSARQFPNYSSELNVNALLLGDSALYLCASSLGRLYNSPLHFGNGTRLTVT.

The genes are TRBV12-3 or TRBV12-4 and TRBJ1-2, with D perhaps TRBD1 (5 bases). The germline V and J ends were trimmed by 5 bases and 4 bases, with 14 bases remaining between them. This CDR3 spans 14 amino acids. For the CDR3, the DNA is TGTGCCAGCAGTCTCCCGGGACCAAGCTATGGCTACACCTTC. Its protein product is CASSLPGPSYGYTF.

The genes are TRBV19 and TRBJ1-2, with no clear D. Germline V lookup: CDR1 LNHDA, CDR2 SQIVND (reference sequence). This CDR3 is built from 12 residues. With 5 bases removed from V and 7 bases from J, the gap between germline ends came to 11 bases. CDR3 sequence: CASSPGWPGYTF. The CDR3 bases are TGTGCCAGTAGTCCCGGTTGGCCTGGCTACACCTTC.

J is TRBJ1-4 and V is TRBV15; D unresolved. V was pared by 0 bases and J by 5 bases, with 13 bases between. Germline loops: CDR1 LNHNV, CDR2 YYDKDF (reference sequence). The CDR3 length is 16 residues. The CDR3 region is CATSRDPQAVNEKLFF. Written as DNA, the CDR3 is TGTGCCACCAGCAGAGATCCCCAGGCCGTCAATGAAAAACTGTTTTTT.